These 10 T cell receptor beta chains were all obtained from the same sample, sequenced in a study of OX40 agonist ivuxolimab in advanced cancers. The method was immunoSEQ multiplex PCR; TCRdb's version includes in-frame clones alone and lacks a portion of them. The table records about 46,000 clones, about 91% of them present only once. Sample: CD4+ or CD8+ T cells sorted from blood, taken in a trial of the OX40 agonist ivuxolimab. The source of these receptors is an adult with an advanced solid tumor such as melanoma, head and neck, liver or kidney cancer.

The chain recombines TRBV7-8 with TRBJ1-1; D uncertain. V lost 1 base and J lost 3, with 9 bases in between. CDR3 length equals 14 residues. Germline CDR1 is SGHVS and CDR2 is FQNEAQ. The CDR3 bases are TGTGCCAGCAGCTTAGTAGCGATGGACACTGAAGCTTTCTTT. It encodes CASSLVAMDTEAFF.

The chain is built from TRBV15 and TRBJ2-1, with a weak D call TRBD2 (5 bases). V gave up 3 bases and J gave up 7 bases, with 10 bases separating them. This CDR3 contains 13 residues. Per germline, CDR1 LNHNV and CDR2 YYDKDF (reference sequence). CDR3 region: CATSRLAGNEQFF. The CDR3, as DNA: TGTGCCACCAGCAGGCTAGCCGGAAATGAGCAGTTCTTC.

The CDR3 DNA follows: TGCGCCAGCAGCCAAGAGATAGGGGCAGGGGTGTACGAGCAGTACGTC. As protein: CASSQEIGAGVYEQYV. The gene calls are TRBV4-1 and TRBJ2-7; a weak D match, TRBD1 (6 bases). This CDR3 has 16 amino acids. Trimming cost V 0 bases and J 4 bases, with 16 bases left between them. Germline CDR1 MGHRA, CDR2 YSYEKL.

V is TRBV19 and J is TRBJ2-1, with 12 bases lining up with TRBD2. Losses at the gene ends were 5 bases for V and 10 bases for J; bases not matched to a gene: 6. The CDR3 spans 14 residues. CDR1 LNHDA and CDR2 SQIVND come from the germline V gene (reference sequence). Here the CDR3 DNA reads TGTGCCAGTAGTCTAGCGGGAGGGCCTTCGGAGCAGTTCTTC. Translated: CASSLAGGPSEQFF. The full variable domain, rest sourced from reference TRBV19 and TRBJ2-1, is DGGITQSPKYLFRKEGQNVTLSCEQNLNHDAMYWYRQDPGQGLRLIYYSQIVNDFQKGDIAEGYSVSREKKESFPLTVTSAQKNPTAFYLCASSLAGGPSEQFFGPGTRLTVL.

CDR3 bases: TGTGCCAGTAGTATAGGAGCTTACAATGAGCAGTTCTTC. It translates to CASSIGAYNEQFF. The rearrangement uses TRBV19 and TRBJ2-1; no firm D call. V shed 1 base and J shed 4 bases, with 5 bases lying between them. Looked up from germline, CDR1 is LNHDA and CDR2 is SQIVND (reference sequence). The CDR3 totals 13 residues.

The V and J genes are TRBV29-1 and TRBJ2-3; 16 positions match TRBD2. CDR3 size: 19 residues. Germline CDR1 SQVTM, CDR2 ANQGSEA. V trimming: 6 bases; J trimming: 4 bases; junction bases outside the gene matches: 16. This CDR3 reads CSVNDPGLAGGPGADTQYF. The CDR3 region has the DNA TGCAGCGTGAATGATCCGGGACTAGCGGGGGGGCCTGGGGCAGATACGCAGTATTTT.

V usage is TRBV9 and J usage is TRBJ2-1; D is perhaps TRBD2 (6 bases). V gave up 0 bases and J gave up 4 bases, with 11 bases separating them. Germline V lookup: CDR1 SGDLS, CDR2 YYNGEE. The CDR3 is 15 residues long. The CDR3 region is CASSVAGRPYNEQFF. The CDR3 nucleotides are TGTGCCAGCAGCGTAGCGGGGAGGCCATACAATGAGCAGTTCTTC.

The rearrangement links TRBV4-1 to TRBJ2-1, with D tentatively TRBD2 (5 bases). The CDR3 contains 15 residues. Germline V CDR1 and CDR2: MGHRA, YSYEKL. V lost 2 bases to trimming and J lost 7 bases, with 15 bases between them. CDR3 nucleotides: TGCGCCAGCAGCCAACCGGGATCAAACCTAAATGAGCAGTTCTTC. Its translation is CASSQPGSNLNEQFF.

This clone was found once. The germline gene is not matched at one end of the junction; a read error may be the cause. The J gene is TRBJ2-1, the V gene TRBV7-6, with TRBD1 matching 7 bases. Per germline, CDR1 SGHVS and CDR2 FNYEAQ. There are 14 residues in the CDR3. The CDR3 reads CASNLLTGVNEQFF. The CDR3 nucleotides read TGTGCCAGCAACTTACTTACAGGGGTAAATGAGCAGTTCTTC.

The V and J genes are TRBV5-1 and TRBJ2-7, with 13 bases matching TRBD2. Germline loops: CDR1 SGHRS, CDR2 YFSETQ. CDR3 length: 15 amino acids. With 7 bases clipped from V and 2 bases from J, the junction kept 6 bases outside the gene matches. CDR3 DNA: TGCGCCAGCCGGCCGGGACTAGCGGGAACCTACGAGCAGTACTTC. It translates to CASRPGLAGTYEQYF.